This TCR beta chain was documented in a study of T cells in localized non-small cell lung cancer. Findings and limits, study-wide: Adjacent lung tissue had a median roughly 55 of the top 100 clones found in the tumor.

For this clone: The antigen is not known.

Produced via immunoSEQ multiplex PCR; TCRdb's table is partial and in-frame only. The table lists more than 100,000 clones, approximately 88% of them singletons. The V gene's germline CDR1 is SGHRS and CDR2 YFSETQ. V lost 4 bases to trimming and J lost 5 bases; unmatched junction nucleotides: 6. The CDR3 extends over 13 amino acids. This TCR was recovered from a female donor at least 60 years old with stage I lung adenocarcinoma. The chain joins TRBV5-1 to TRBJ2-7, with 7 bases matching TRBD2. The sequencing here drew on peripheral blood, taken before any cancer treatment. The CDR3: CASSPGLGDEQYF. As DNA, the CDR3 is TGCGCCAGCAGCCCCGGACTAGGCGACGAGCAGTACTTC.